One and the same sample provided the 21 T cell receptor beta chains below, sequenced in a study of cytomegalovirus exposure and HLA in healthy donors. Primers: 60 Vbeta forward and 13 Jbeta reverse. Profiled with immunoSEQ multiplex PCR; TCRdb holds only in-frame clones, not every one. The data show roughly 180,000 clones, with 75% to 85% seen just once and less than 0.9% held by the top ten. Sequences were obtained from PBMCs. These receptors were obtained from a female donor in good health and CMV-seronegative.

The rearrangement joins TRBV18 to TRBJ1-1, with D maybe TRBD1 (5 bases). The CDR3 has 15 residues. From germline, CDR1 is KGHSH and CDR2 LQKENI. The V and J ends lost 2 bases and 4 bases respectively, with 14 bases between them. This chain's CDR3 is CASSPGVGVGTEAFF. DNA of the CDR3: TGTGCCAGCTCACCAGGAGTAGGGGTGGGCACTGAAGCTTTCTTT. Supplemented by reference TRBV18 and TRBJ1-1, the full variable domain reads NAGVMQNPRHLVRRRGQEARLRCSPMKGHSHVYWYRQLPEEGLKFMVYLQKENIIDESGMPKERFSAEFPKEGPSILRIQQVVRGDSAAYFCASSPGVGVGTEAFFGQGTRLTVV.

The CDR3 is CATVRGTEAFF. CDR3 coding DNA: TGTGCCACTGTACGGGGCACTGAAGCTTTCTTT. This chain connects TRBV19 to TRBJ1-1; D not resolved. The CDR3 has 11 amino acids. The germline V gene has CDR1 LNHDA and CDR2 SQIVND (reference sequence). V was clipped by 10 bases and J by 4 bases, with 10 bases between them.

This clone turned up a few times. This chain connects TRBV20-1 to TRBJ1-4; D remains ambiguous. Germline V gives CDR1 DFQATT, CDR2 SNEGSKA (reference sequence). This CDR3 has 11 residues. DNA for the CDR3: TGCAGCGGAAACAACCTAGGAAAACTGTTTTTT. This gives the protein CSGNNLGKLFF.

This rearrangement joins TRBV18 to TRBJ2-1, with D possibly TRBD1 on 6 matching bases. The germline V gene encodes CDR1 KGHSH and CDR2 LQKENI. V lost 4 bases to trimming and J lost 8 bases, with 15 bases between them. The CDR3 loop spans 14 amino acids. The CDR3 protein is CASSLETRGYEQFF. The CDR3 bases are TGTGCCAGCTCACTCGAGACCAGGGGTTATGAGCAGTTCTTC.

This chain joins TRBV6-5 and TRBJ2-6; TRBD2 is a possible D gene (5 bases). In germline, CDR1 is MNHEY, CDR2 SVGAGI. The CDR3 runs 15 residues. V lost 5 bases and J lost 4, with 12 bases in between. In DNA form, the CDR3 reads TGTGCCAGCAGTCCTGCGCGGGCCGGGGCCAACGTCCTGACTTTC. Encoded protein: CASSPARAGANVLTF.

A single count supports this clone. The gene calls are TRBV7-9 and TRBJ1-2; tentatively, D is TRBD1 (5 bases). Trimming stripped 1 base from V and 2 bases from J, with 11 bases between. The CDR3 consists of 15 residues. The germline CDR1 and CDR2 sequences are SEHNR and FQNEAQ (reference sequence). The CDR3 protein is CASSLEQGGNYGYTF. CDR3 coding DNA: TGTGCCAGCAGCTTAGAGCAGGGAGGAAACTATGGCTACACCTTC.

The chain links TRBV28 to TRBJ2-2, with TRBD2 as a possible D gene (6 bases). The CDR3 sequence is 14 residues long. The V gene's germline CDR1 is MDHEN and CDR2 SYDVKM. Trimming removed 6 bases at V and 5 bases at J, with 13 bases between. DNA for the CDR3: TGTGCCAGCAGATACGGGGGTCTAACCGGGGAGCTGTTTTTT. It codes for CASRYGGLTGELFF.

Remarks on this clone: The junction departs from germline at one end; a sequencing error may be responsible. The chain has TRBV6-5 and TRBJ1-4; D is unclear. Looked up from germline, CDR1 is MNHEY and CDR2 is SVGAGI. The CDR3 sequence is 15 residues long. CDR3 sequence (DNA): TGTGTCAGCCGGAGCCAGCCGGGGTGGAATGAAAAACTGTTTTTT. Residues: CVSRSQPGWNEKLFF.

The table lists this clone with a count of one. V usage is TRBV28 and J usage is TRBJ2-7; a weak D match, TRBD2 (6 bases). The CDR3 is 15 residues long. The germline gives CDR1 MDHEN, CDR2 SYDVKM. The V gene lost 2 bases and the J gene lost 0 bases, with 11 bases spanning the gap. CDR3 nucleotides: TGTGCCAGCAGTTTAGGGGGGATTAGCTCCTACGAGCAGTACTTC. It translates to CASSLGGISSYEQYF.

The V and J genes are TRBV7-2 and TRBJ2-5; maybe TRBD2 (5 bases). The CDR3 spans 16 residues. Trimming stripped 3 bases from V and 5 bases from J, with 19 bases between. Germline CDR1 reads SGHTA; CDR2 reads FQGNSA. CDR3 residues: CASSFDHSSFLETQYF. The CDR3 nucleotides read TGTGCCAGCAGCTTTGACCATTCTAGCTTTCTCGAGACCCAGTACTTC. Full variable domain (outside the CDR3, taken from reference TRBV7-2 and TRBJ2-5): GAGVSQSPSNKVTEKGKDVELRCDPISGHTALYWYRQSLGQGLEFLIYFQGNSAPDKSGLPSDRFSAERTGGSVSTLTIQRTQQEDSAVYLCASSFDHSSFLETQYFGPGTRLLVL.

The rearrangement joins TRBV28 to TRBJ1-3; the D is unclear. The CDR3 is 13 amino acids. CDR1 MDHEN and CDR2 SYDVKM come from the germline V gene. V lost 3 bases and J lost 5, with 8 bases in between. The CDR3 nucleotides read TGTGCCAGCAGTTTTCCCAGGAGAAACACCATATATTTT. Translation: CASSFPRRNTIYF.

The V and J genes are TRBV11-3 and TRBJ2-5; TRBD2 agrees at 7 bases. Germline trimming cut 1 base from V and 4 bases from J; bases unmatched to any gene: 6. Germline V lookup: CDR1 SGHNT, CDR2 YENEEA. This CDR3 comprises 15 residues. CDR3 region: CASSLGLASAETQYF. The CDR3 region has the DNA TGTGCCAGCAGCTTAGGACTAGCCAGTGCAGAGACCCAGTACTTC.

The V call is TRBV6-4, the J call TRBJ2-7, with no clear D. From germline, CDR1 is MRHNA and CDR2 SNTAGT. V lost 2 bases and J 6 bases, leaving 5 bases between the germline ends. This CDR3 region has 11 residues. The CDR3 DNA reads TGTGCCAGCAGTGACGCTAGCGAGCAGTACTTC. It yields the protein CASSDASEQYF.

This rearrangement joins TRBV4-2 to TRBJ2-7; TRBD2 matches 10 bases. The germline V gene has CDR1 LGHNA and CDR2 YNFKEQ. This CDR3 has 15 residues. The trim removed 0 bases at V and 6 bases at J, leaving 5 bases unmatched. CDR3 sequence reads: CASSQETAGGLEQYF. The CDR3 bases are TGTGCCAGCAGCCAAGAAACAGCGGGGGGGCTCGAGCAGTACTTC.

The chain couples TRBV6-1 to TRBJ2-1, with TRBD2 matching 9 bases. CDR1 is MNHNS and CDR2 is SASEGT in the germline V gene. With 6 bases clipped from V and 0 bases from J, the junction kept 3 bases outside the gene matches. The length of the CDR3 is 15 residues. The CDR3 bases are TGTGCCAGCAGGTTACTAGCGGGCTCCTACAATGAGCAGTTCTTC. Its protein product is CASRLLAGSYNEQFF.

This chain links TRBV19 with TRBJ1-4, with TRBD1 matching 8 bases. The length of the CDR3 is 11 residues. J lost 12 bases, V lost 9 bases, and 6 bases had no gene match. Germline-derived CDR1 and CDR2 are LNHDA and SQIVND (reference sequence). DNA of the CDR3: TGTGCCAGCCTTGACAGGGGTGAACTGTTTTTT. This codes for CASLDRGELFF.

The J gene is TRBJ2-1, the V gene TRBV9; 8 nucleotides agree with TRBD2. The CDR3 has 16 residues. Germline lookup yields CDR1 SGDLS and CDR2 YYNGEE. The V and J ends lost 4 bases and 1 base, in that order; junction bases with no gene match: 7. In nucleotides, the CDR3 is TGTGCCAGCAGCCCGGCGTTAGCGGGATCCTACAATGAGCAGTTCTTC. Translated: CASSPALAGSYNEQFF.

This chain connects TRBV15 to TRBJ2-3, with D unresolved. The CDR3 runs 12 residues. V dropped 0 bases and J dropped 10 bases, with 8 bases sitting between them. Germline CDR1 LNHNV, CDR2 YYDKDF (reference sequence). The CDR3 DNA reads TGTGCCACCAGCAGAGAGTTGAGGTCGCAGTATTTT. Its translation: CATSRELRSQYF. Drawing the rest from reference TRBV15 and TRBJ2-3, the complete variable domain is DAMVIQNPRYQVTQFGKPVTLSCSQTLNHNVMYWYQQKSSQAPKLLFHYYDKDFNNEADTPDNFQSRRPNTSFCFLDIRSPGLGDTAMYLCATSRELRSQYFGPGTRLTVL.

The J gene is TRBJ1-6, the V gene TRBV7-3; no definite D call. This CDR3 has 11 amino acids. V was pared by 9 bases and J by 13 bases, with 13 bases between. Germline values: CDR1 SGHTA, CDR2 FQGTGA. CDR3: CASRGFGPLHF. CDR3 coding DNA: TGTGCCAGTAGAGGTTTCGGGCCCCTCCACTTT.

V is TRBV5-6 and J is TRBJ1-5, with no clear D. The CDR3 is 16 amino acids. Germline CDR1 SGHDT, CDR2 YYEEEE. The V and J ends lost 0 bases and 0 bases respectively, with 10 bases between them. CDR3 sequence: CASSLARSSSNQPQHF. CDR3 sequence (DNA): TGTGCCAGCAGCTTGGCCAGGTCGTCTAGCAATCAGCCCCAGCATTTT.

The chain links TRBV18 to TRBJ2-1, with D possibly TRBD1 on 5 matching bases. The CDR3 sequence is 15 residues long. CDR1 is KGHSH and CDR2 is LQKENI in the germline V gene. Trimming shortened V by 2 bases and J by 0 bases, and 8 bases separated the two germline ends. The CDR3 spells CASSPGHDSYNEQFF. The DNA for the CDR3 is TGTGCCAGCTCACCAGGACATGACTCCTACAATGAGCAGTTCTTC.